The next 23 T cell receptor beta chains were all read from a single sample in a study of vaccination effects on CD4 cells after COVID-19. Subsequent to less than twelve days of culture, CD4+ T cells were isolated. Their antigens remain unidentified. This table comes from immunoSEQ multiplex PCR, and its TCRdb copy is limited to in-frame clones, with some not included. The sample yields approximately 60,000 clones, about 69% seen once. The sample in question was CD4+ T cells from PBMCs cultured without peptide, obtained before COVID-19 vaccination. The receptors were gathered from a human donor who had a prior SARS-CoV-2 infection.

The V and J genes are TRBV6-5 and TRBJ1-2; D is perhaps TRBD1 (6 bases). CDR1 is MNHEY, CDR2 SVGAGI, per germline. CDR3 length: 14 amino acids. Trimming left V 2 bases short and J 5 bases short, with 12 bases between. CDR3 residues: CASSYGGRGYGYTF. CDR3 in DNA: TGTGCCAGCAGTTACGGGGGGAGGGGGTATGGCTACACCTTC.

The V gene is TRBV11-1, the J gene TRBJ2-7; TRBD2 is a possible D gene (6 bases). In germline, CDR1 is SGHAT, CDR2 FQDESV (reference sequence). Trimming took off 2 bases at V and 0 bases at J, with 11 bases between the two ends. This CDR3 contains 15 residues. The CDR3: CASSLRREISYEQYF. The DNA of the CDR3 is TGTGCCAGCAGCTTAAGGAGGGAGATCTCCTACGAGCAGTACTTC.

As DNA, the CDR3 is TGTGCCAGCAGCCGATTTAGCGGGGGGAACACCGGGGAGCTGTTTTTT. It codes for CASSRFSGGNTGELFF. This rearrangement joins TRBV3-1 (or the pseudogene TRBV3-2) to TRBJ2-2, with 9 bases identical to TRBD2. The CDR3 has 16 residues. Germline CDR1 is LGHDT and CDR2 is YNNKEL (reference sequence). V lost 4 bases, J lost 1 base, and 4 bases stayed unmatched.

This chain connects TRBV20-1 to TRBJ1-5; 8 bases align to TRBD1. The germline CDR1 and CDR2 sequences are DFQATT and SNEGSKA (reference sequence). The V gene end was trimmed by 3 bases and the J gene end by 1 base; junction bases not matched to a gene: 11. The CDR3 is made up of 17 amino acids. The DNA for the CDR3 is TGCAGTGCTAGTATGGTTGCCGGGGACAGGAGCAATCAGCCCCAGCATTTT. Amino acid sequence: CSASMVAGDRSNQPQHF.

V usage is TRBV7-9 and J usage is TRBJ2-3; the match to TRBD2 covers 10 bases. Germline values: CDR1 SEHNR, CDR2 FQNEAQ (reference sequence). The CDR3 is 17 residues long. J lost 0 bases, V lost 4 bases, and 7 bases had no gene match. Here the CDR3 DNA reads TGTGCCAGCAGCTCTAGCGGGGGCCGGACTAGCACAGATACGCAGTATTTT. Translated, it gives CASSSSGGRTSTDTQYF.

The chain is built from TRBV28 and TRBJ1-2; 12 bases map to TRBD1. CDR3 length: 16 amino acids. After removal of 9 bases from V and 4 bases from J, the junction contained 12 bases not matched to a gene. Germline CDR1 reads MDHEN; CDR2 reads SYDVKM. CDR3 DNA: TGTGCCAGTTTAGGGACAGGGGGCGCCCCCGTCTATGGCTACACCTTC. Translated: CASLGTGGAPVYGYTF.

V gene TRBV7-6 combines with J gene TRBJ2-5; unclear D gene. The CDR3 contains 11 residues. Germline V CDR1 and CDR2: SGHVS, FNYEAQ. V lost 3 bases and J 2 bases, leaving 1 base between the germline ends. CDR3 nucleotide sequence: TGTGCCAGCAGCTTGCAAGAGACCCAGTACTTC. Protein: CASSLQETQYF.

V and J are TRBV3-1 (or the pseudogene TRBV3-2) and TRBJ2-3, with 8 bases that match TRBD2. Germline V gives CDR1 LGHDT, CDR2 YNNKEL (reference sequence). After removal of 3 bases from V and 4 bases from J, the junction contained 9 bases not matched to a gene. The CDR3 spans 16 residues. The CDR3 is CASSHHLGLDPDTQYF. The CDR3 coding sequence is TGTGCCAGCAGCCACCACCTGGGACTAGACCCAGATACGCAGTATTTT.

This clone has only a few counts. The chain links TRBV9 to TRBJ2-2, with D hard to call. The CDR3 has 16 amino acids. Between the trimmed V and J ends, which lost 4 bases and 9 bases, there was a span of 22 bases. From germline, CDR1 is SGDLS and CDR2 YYNGEE. The CDR3 here is CASSPGPGLGYRELFF. In DNA form, the CDR3 reads TGTGCCAGCAGCCCCGGCCCCGGGTTGGGATATAGGGAGCTGTTTTTT. Using reference TRBV9 and TRBJ2-2 for the parts outside the CDR3, the full variable domain is DSGVTQTPKHLITATGQRVTLRCSPRSGDLSVYWYQQSLDQGLQFLIQYYNGEERAKGNILERFSAQQFPDLHSELNLSSLELGDSALYFCASSPGPGLGYRELFFGEGSRLTVL.

The rearrangement links TRBV9 to TRBJ2-5, with a weak D call TRBD1 (5 bases). The CDR3 loop spans 14 amino acids. V was cut by 3 bases and J by 2 bases, with 11 bases left in between. Germline CDR1 and CDR2: SGDLS and YYNGEE. CDR3 nucleotide sequence: TGTGCCAGCAGCGGACGACAGTTACAAGAGACCCAGTACTTC. Translation: CASSGRQLQETQYF.

The chain combines TRBV27 with TRBJ1-6; 7 bases line up with TRBD1. Germline values: CDR1 MNHEY, CDR2 SMNVEV (reference sequence). The CDR3 covers 14 residues. Trimming took 7 bases from V and 10 from J; bases not matched to a gene: 10. The DNA for the CDR3 is TGTGCCAGCACTCGTGACAGGGAACACTCACCCCTCCACTTT. Translating gives CASTRDREHSPLHF.

J is TRBJ1-3 and V is TRBV11-2, with D hard to call. Germline V lookup: CDR1 SGHAT, CDR2 FQNNGV. This CDR3 spans 18 amino acids. The germline V and J ends were trimmed by 5 bases and 5 bases, with 25 bases remaining between them. DNA of the CDR3: TGTGCCAGCAGCACTCCTCGGTCTGGGCGCGGCCAAAGAAACACCATATATTTT. This codes for CASSTPRSGRGQRNTIYF.

The V and J genes are TRBV11-1 and TRBJ2-1; 8 positions match TRBD2. This CDR3 is built from 15 residues. The germline V gene has CDR1 SGHAT and CDR2 FQDESV (reference sequence). V was pared by 5 bases and J by 13 bases, with 16 bases of the junction left unmatched. In DNA form, the CDR3 reads TGTGCCAGCAGCCCCCTAACCCCTCCTAGCGGGCATCAGTTCTTC. It encodes CASSPLTPPSGHQFF.

This chain joins TRBV5-1 and TRBJ1-2; D not certain. V lost 2 bases and J 6 bases, leaving 11 bases between the germline ends. CDR3 length equals 13 residues. Per germline, CDR1 SGHRS and CDR2 YFSETQ. CDR3 amino acids: CASSFVTGDGYTF. CDR3 bases: TGCGCCAGCAGCTTTGTGACCGGTGATGGCTACACCTTC.

The chain joins TRBV6-5 to TRBJ2-3, with TRBD2 matching over 7 bases. This CDR3 is built from 13 residues. With 7 bases clipped from V and 5 bases from J, the junction kept 6 bases outside the gene matches. Germline V lookup: CDR1 MNHEY, CDR2 SVGAGI. CDR3 nucleotides: TGTGCCAGCAAGGTGATAGCGGGAGATACGCAGTATTTT. Its translation: CASKVIAGDTQYF.

This clone appeared once. CDR3 coding DNA: TGTGCCAACTACGGCCGGGACAGGGGTTGGGAATTCTACAATGAGCAGTTCTTC. Translating it yields CANYGRDRGWEFYNEQFF. This chain links TRBV25-1 with TRBJ2-1; 10 bases agree with TRBD1. Germline V gene data show CDR1 as MGHDK and CDR2 as SYGVNS. V shed 10 bases and J 3 bases; nucleotides not matched to a gene: 18. The CDR3 has 18 amino acids.

Written as DNA, the CDR3 is TGTGCCAGTAGCCCGCTCTTCGACACTGAAGCTTTCTTT. Amino acid sequence: CASSPLFDTEAFF. This chain uses TRBV19 with TRBJ1-1; no reliable D call. The CDR3 has 13 amino acids. Germline V gene lookup returns CDR1 LNHDA and CDR2 SQIVND (reference sequence). Trimming removed 6 bases at V and 3 bases at J, with 11 bases between.

The chain uses TRBV2 and TRBJ2-7; 8 nucleotides line up with TRBD1. V was clipped by 8 bases and J by 4 bases; unmatched bases: 7. This CDR3 region has 13 residues. CDR1 and CDR2 from the germline V gene are SNHLY and FYNNEI. The CDR3: CASRRGPGYEQYF. CDR3 nucleotides: TGTGCCAGCCGCAGGGGGCCGGGATACGAGCAGTACTTC.

The V and J genes are TRBV6-5 and TRBJ1-2; D ambiguous. Germline CDR1 is MNHEY and CDR2 is SVGAGI. The length of the CDR3 is 13 residues. V lost 8 bases, J lost 4 bases, and 14 bases lay in between. CDR3 DNA: TGTGCCAGCGGGCGAAGAAACAGCTATGGCTACACCTTC. This gives the protein CASGRRNSYGYTF.

The chain employs TRBV7-3 and TRBJ2-1, with 9 bases identical to TRBD2. V lost 5 bases to trimming and J lost 2 bases; unmatched junction nucleotides: 16. In germline, CDR1 is SGHTA, CDR2 FQGTGA. There are 19 residues in the CDR3. CDR3 DNA: TGTGCCAGCAGCCCTCGGCCGGGACTTGGCGGGGGGGCCTACAATGAGCAGTTCTTC. Protein: CASSPRPGLGGGAYNEQFF.

This clone has just a few counts. This rearrangement joins TRBV5-1 to TRBJ2-7; 7 bases agree with TRBD1. CDR1 is SGHRS, CDR2 YFSETQ, per germline. The CDR3 is 16 residues long. V was clipped by 0 bases and J by 0 bases; unmatched bases: 6. CDR3 in amino acids: CASSLDRTGSSYEQYF. The CDR3 coding sequence is TGCGCCAGCAGCTTGGATCGGACAGGTAGCTCCTACGAGCAGTACTTC.

This clone has more than one count but fewer than ten. The V and J genes are TRBV12-5 and TRBJ1-4; D may be TRBD1 (5 bases). The V gene's germline CDR1 is LGHNT and CDR2 FRNRAP. Trimming shortened V by 7 bases and J by 11 bases, and 14 bases separated the two germline ends. The CDR3 runs 12 residues. DNA for the CDR3: TGTGCTAGTGACGGGACTCCGGGTAAACTGTTTTTT. This translates into CASDGTPGKLFF.

This chain joins TRBV18 and TRBJ1-4, with 8 bases fitting TRBD1. V was clipped by 3 bases and J by 8 bases; unmatched bases: 5. Germline assignment: CDR1 KGHSH and CDR2 LQKENI. The CDR3 sequence is 14 residues long. The CDR3 spells CASSPQGTGEKLFF. CDR3 nucleotide sequence: TGTGCCAGCTCACCCCAAGGGACAGGCGAAAAACTGTTTTTT.